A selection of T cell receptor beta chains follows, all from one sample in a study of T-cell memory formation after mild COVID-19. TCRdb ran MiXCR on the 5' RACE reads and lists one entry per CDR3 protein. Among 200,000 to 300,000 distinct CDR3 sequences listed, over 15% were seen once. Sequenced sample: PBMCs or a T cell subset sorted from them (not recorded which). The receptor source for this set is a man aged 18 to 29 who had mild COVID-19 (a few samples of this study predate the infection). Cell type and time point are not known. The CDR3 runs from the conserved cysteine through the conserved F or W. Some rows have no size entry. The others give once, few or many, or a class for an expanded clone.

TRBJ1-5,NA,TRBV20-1,CSAADRNQPQHF
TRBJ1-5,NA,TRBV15,CATSGRRDQPQHF
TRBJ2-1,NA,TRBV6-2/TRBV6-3,CASSYEGYNEQFF
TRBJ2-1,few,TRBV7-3,CASSSSSSSYNEQFF
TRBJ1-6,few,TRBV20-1,CSGIRGKNSPLHF
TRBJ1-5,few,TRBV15,CATSREMGAVKRPQHF
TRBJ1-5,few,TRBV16,CASSQGQMGQPQHF
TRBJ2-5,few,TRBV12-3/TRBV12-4,CASSSPGTGVRETQYF
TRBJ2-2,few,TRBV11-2,CASRQNRDPTGELFF
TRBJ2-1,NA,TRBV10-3,CAISEQQGSYNEQFF
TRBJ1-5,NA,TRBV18,CASSPQGQGWGNQPQHF
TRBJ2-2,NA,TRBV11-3,CASSLLGPPNTGELFF
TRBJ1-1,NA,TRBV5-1,CASSRGTGNTEAFF
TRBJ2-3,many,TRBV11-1,CASSLQGGTDTQYF
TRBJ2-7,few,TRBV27,CASSLSGLPPYEQYF
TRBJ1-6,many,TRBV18,CASSPGQGDSPLHF
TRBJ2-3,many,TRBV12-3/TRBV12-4,CASSLGGEVEYF
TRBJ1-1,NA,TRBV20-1,CSAPLPGAPTEAFF
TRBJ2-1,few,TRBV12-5,CASGRTGNEQFF
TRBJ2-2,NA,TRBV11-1,CASSLIGQGTGELFF
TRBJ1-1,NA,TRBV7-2,CASTLPVNTEAFF
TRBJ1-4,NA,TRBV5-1,CASSPQGNHEKLFF
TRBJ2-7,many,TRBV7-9,CASSLARGKVAYEQYF
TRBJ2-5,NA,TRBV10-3,CAISEGQPSQETQYF
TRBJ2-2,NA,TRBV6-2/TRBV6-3,CASSYLGGANTGELFF
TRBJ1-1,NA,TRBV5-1,CASSFDTGGTEAFF
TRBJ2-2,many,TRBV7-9,CASSSRDRGVNGELFF
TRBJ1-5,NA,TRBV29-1,CSASGGRGNQPQHF
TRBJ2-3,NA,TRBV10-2,CASSESRLAVSTDTQYF
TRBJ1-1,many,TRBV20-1,CSAIETNTEAFF
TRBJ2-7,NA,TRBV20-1,CSARTSGGAYEQYF
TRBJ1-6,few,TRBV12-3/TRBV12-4,CASSPWGDRSPLHF
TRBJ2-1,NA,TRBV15,CATSREASTYNEQFF
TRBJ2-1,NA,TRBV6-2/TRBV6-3,CASSMPRLYNEQFF
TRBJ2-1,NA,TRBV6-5,CASSSRSGYNEQFF
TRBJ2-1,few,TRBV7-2,CASSPGGWGGAADEQFF
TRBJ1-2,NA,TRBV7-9,CASSLDRQGGYTF
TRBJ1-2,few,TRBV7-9,CASRRGGSLYGYTF
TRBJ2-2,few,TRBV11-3,CASSDRQEMNTGELFF
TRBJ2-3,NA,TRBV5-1,CASTPAFGTGTDTQYF
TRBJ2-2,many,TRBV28,CASSLIGTGELFF
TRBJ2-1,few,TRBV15,CATSRQPNSYNEQFF
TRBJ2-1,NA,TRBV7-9,CASSYITGNEQFF
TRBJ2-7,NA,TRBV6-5,CASSWSMGYEQYF
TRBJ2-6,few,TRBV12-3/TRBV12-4,CASSGRLASGANVLTF
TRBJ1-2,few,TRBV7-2,CASSNNGYTF
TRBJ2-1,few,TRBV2,CASSELGEQFF
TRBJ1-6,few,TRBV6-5,CASSWGRQGFNSPLHF
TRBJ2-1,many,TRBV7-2,CASSPRRSSYNEQFF
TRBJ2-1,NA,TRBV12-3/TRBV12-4,CASAPGVAFYNEQFF
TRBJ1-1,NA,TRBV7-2,CASSPAGGRTEAFF
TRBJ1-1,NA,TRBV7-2,CASSLYVDTEAFF